Shown below are 3 T cell receptor beta chains from a single sample sequenced in a study of blood T cell dynamics during melanoma immunotherapy. This sample's time point: pre-treatment baseline. The protocol was immunoSEQ multiplex PCR, while the TCRdb copy is restricted to in-frame clones and leaves out a portion. The sample has some 13,000 clones, about 90% seen once. Sequencing was performed on effector memory CD8+ T cells from blood, taken from a patient treated with checkpoint blockade. The receptors were sampled from a human donor with melanoma.

The CDR3 region has the DNA TGCGCCAGCAGTCCGGGCGGCAGGCCGAGCTCCTATAATTCACCCCTCCACTTT. It translates to CASSPGGRPSSYNSPLHF. V gene TRBV5-1 combines with J gene TRBJ1-6; D not certain. V was clipped by 5 bases and J by 0 bases, with 18 bases between them. The length of the CDR3 is 18 residues. Germline CDR1 and CDR2: SGHRS and YFSETQ.

The chain joins TRBV15 to TRBJ2-5; 8 bases are shared with TRBD1. The tail of the sequence fits TRBJ2-7 better, so the J call may be wrong. The CDR3 is 14 amino acids. CDR1 is LNHNV, CDR2 YYDKDF, per germline (reference sequence). The CDR3 is CATSREDRAYEQYF. The CDR3 bases are TGTGCCACCAGCAGAGAGGACAGGGCCTACGAGCAGTACTTC.

The genes are TRBV5-6 and TRBJ2-5, with D hard to call. The CDR3 runs 13 residues. Germline CDR1 SGHDT, CDR2 YYEEEE. V was pared by 4 bases and J by 5 bases, with 12 bases between. The CDR3 nucleotides read TGTGCCAGCAGCATCGGCCATGGGGAGACCCAGTACTTC. Residues: CASSIGHGETQYF.